The 18 T cell receptor beta chains listed next were all sequenced from one sample in a study of cytomegalovirus exposure and HLA in healthy donors. TCRdb's copy holds only in-frame clones and misses some; the assay was immunoSEQ multiplex PCR. The table includes tens of thousands of clones, approximately 84% detected once. The sequenced sample consisted of PBMCs. The receptors were sampled from a young woman in good health and CMV-seropositive.

The chain joins TRBV9 to TRBJ2-5; possible D gene TRBD2, 5 bases. Germline CDR1 is SGDLS and CDR2 is YYNGEE. The length of the CDR3 is 16 residues. Trimming took off 1 base at V and 3 bases at J, with 16 bases between the two ends. Written as DNA, the CDR3 is TGTGCCAGCAGCGTACGGGGTGCGGGTGGAGAAGAGACCCAGTACTTC. Residues: CASSVRGAGGEETQYF.

The chain employs TRBV5-4 and TRBJ1-3; TRBD1 agrees at 7 bases. V shed 6 bases, J shed 0 bases, and the junction held 6 bases outside the gene matches. Germline CDR1 SGHNT, CDR2 YYREEE (reference sequence). The CDR3 is 15 residues long. CDR3 sequence (DNA): TGTGCCAGCAACTTCGGGACAGTCTCTGGAAACACCATATATTTT. Encoded protein: CASNFGTVSGNTIYF.

This clone came up a few times. The chain recombines TRBV6-1 with TRBJ1-5; possible D gene TRBD1, 5 bases. This CDR3 is built from 14 residues. Germline assignment: CDR1 MNHNS and CDR2 SASEGT. The V and J ends lost 1 base and 7 bases respectively, with 11 bases between them. Here the CDR3 reads CASSEVGGNQPQHF. CDR3 DNA: TGTGCCAGCAGTGAAGTGGGGGGGAACCAGCCCCAGCATTTT.

V is TRBV11-3 and J is TRBJ1-1; D gene uncertain. The V end lost 2 bases, the J end lost 3 bases, and 7 bases lay between the germline ends. The CDR3 extends over 13 amino acids. Germline CDR1 is SGHNT and CDR2 is YENEEA. In DNA form, the CDR3 reads TGTGCCAGCAGCTTAAAGGCGGACACTGAAGCTTTCTTT. This translates into CASSLKADTEAFF. The full variable domain, its missing parts supplied by reference TRBV11-3 and TRBJ1-1, is EAGVVQSPRYKIIEKKQPVAFWCNPISGHNTLYWYLQNLGQGPELLIRYENEEAVDDSQLPKDRFSAERLKGVDSTLKIQPAELGDSAVYLCASSLKADTEAFFGQGTRLTVV.

This clone appeared once. This chain joins TRBV10-3 and TRBJ1-4; 9 bases map to TRBD1. CDR1 and CDR2 (germline): ENHRY, SYGVKD. The CDR3 loop spans 15 amino acids. V dropped 3 bases and J dropped 6; count of bases not matched to a gene: 5. The chain's CDR3 is CAISDSRDRDEKLFF. For the CDR3, the DNA is TGTGCCATCAGTGACTCGAGGGACAGGGATGAAAAACTGTTTTTT.

V and J are TRBV5-8 and TRBJ2-1, with TRBD1 identical over 8 bases. There are 14 residues in the CDR3. CDR1 SGHTS and CDR2 YDEGEE come from the germline V gene. V was clipped by 4 bases and J by 7 bases; unmatched bases: 7. CDR3 in amino acids: CASSGDRGRNEQFF. The CDR3 nucleotides read TGTGCCAGCAGCGGAGACAGGGGCCGGAATGAGCAGTTCTTC.

The chain is built from TRBV7-8 and TRBJ2-7; 9 bases align to TRBD2. The CDR3 extends over 15 amino acids. The germline V gene encodes CDR1 SGHVS and CDR2 FQNEAQ. V shed 0 bases, J shed 6 bases, and the junction held 6 bases outside the gene matches. The CDR3 is CASSLAGGGAGEQYF. CDR3 in DNA: TGTGCCAGCAGCTTAGCAGGCGGGGGGGCCGGCGAGCAGTACTTC.

The chain recombines TRBV6-5 with TRBJ2-6, with a possible D match to TRBD2 (5 bases). V was pared by 7 bases and J by 2 bases, with 12 bases between. This CDR3 region has 15 residues. Germline loops: CDR1 MNHEY, CDR2 SVGAGI. CDR3 in amino acids: CASTLRRTGANVLTF. CDR3 coding DNA: TGTGCCAGCACCTTAAGGAGGACTGGGGCCAACGTCCTGACTTTC.

This chain connects TRBV28 to TRBJ2-7; 9 nucleotides line up with TRBD1. After removal of 5 bases from V and 1 base from J, the junction contained 18 bases not matched to a gene. The CDR3 has 19 amino acids. Germline V lookup: CDR1 MDHEN, CDR2 SYDVKM. CDR3 sequence: CASSPGQGYFTKVSYEQYF. The CDR3 bases are TGTGCCAGCAGTCCCGGACAGGGGTACTTTACCAAAGTTTCCTACGAGCAGTACTTC.

Note on this clone: Mismatch with germline at one junction end may stem from a read error. The V and J genes are TRBV27 and TRBJ1-1; TRBD1 matches 9 bases. The CDR3 totals 16 residues. Germline V gene lookup returns CDR1 MNHEY and CDR2 SMNVEV (reference sequence). The CDR3 sequence: CATSPHGTGTNTEAFF. The CDR3 region has the DNA TGTGCCACCAGTCCACATGGGACAGGGACGAACACTGAAGCTTTCTTT.

The rearrangement joins TRBV5-6 to TRBJ2-1; D might be TRBD1 (5 bases). The V gene lost 0 bases and the J gene lost 6 bases, with 16 bases spanning the gap. This CDR3 contains 16 residues. Germline V gene sequence: CDR1 SGHDT, CDR2 YYEEEE. DNA for the CDR3: TGTGCCAGCAGCTTGGTGTTTGTAGGGGAACCCAATGAGCAGTTCTTC. As protein: CASSLVFVGEPNEQFF.

This clone was picked up one time. The J gene is TRBJ2-1, the V gene TRBV29-1; TRBD2 aligns across 16 bases. Unmatched junction bases numbered 7, after V lost 4 bases and J lost 10 bases. Germline V gene sequence: CDR1 SQVTM, CDR2 ANQGSEA. The CDR3 is made up of 15 amino acids. The CDR3 here is CSVATGTSGGGEQFF. The CDR3 DNA reads TGCAGCGTTGCGACCGGGACTAGCGGGGGGGGAGAGCAGTTCTTC.

The V gene is TRBV7-6, the J gene TRBJ1-5, with unresolved D. The V end lost 0 bases, the J end lost 4 bases, and 4 bases lay between the germline ends. The CDR3 loop spans 13 amino acids. Germline loops: CDR1 SGHVS, CDR2 FNYEAQ. CDR3 sequence reads: CASSLARNQPQHF. The CDR3 nucleotides are TGTGCCAGCAGCTTAGCCCGTAATCAGCCCCAGCATTTT.

This sequence joins TRBV7-6 and TRBJ2-3; 8 bases line up with TRBD2. The CDR3 totals 15 residues. V lost 1 base to trimming and J lost 6 bases; unmatched junction nucleotides: 6. Germline loops: CDR1 SGHVS, CDR2 FNYEAQ. CDR3 nucleotides: TGTGCCAGCAGCTTAGTGTCGGGGGGGCCGGATACGCAGTATTTT. This translates into CASSLVSGGPDTQYF.

The chain recombines TRBV30 with TRBJ1-1; a weak D match, TRBD1 (6 bases). V was cut by 5 bases and J by 9 bases, with 16 bases left in between. The CDR3 contains 12 residues. The germline V gene has CDR1 GTSNPN and CDR2 SVGIG (reference sequence). The CDR3 region is CAWGTSAHQAFF. The DNA of the CDR3 is TGTGCCTGGGGGACATCCGCCCACCAAGCTTTCTTT.

The CDR3 loop reads CAWSVPGGAYEQYF. The CDR3 DNA follows: TGTGCCTGGAGTGTACCAGGGGGCGCCTACGAGCAGTACTTC. The genes are TRBV30 and TRBJ2-7; 8 bases are a match to TRBD1. This CDR3 has 14 residues. From germline, CDR1 is GTSNPN and CDR2 SVGIG (reference sequence). V was pared by 0 bases and J by 2 bases, with 3 bases of the junction left unmatched.

The chain is built from TRBV2 and TRBJ1-6; 7 bases are shared with TRBD1. In germline, CDR1 is SNHLY, CDR2 FYNNEI. The V segment lost 6 bases and the J segment 8 bases; nucleotides outside the gene matches: 4. The CDR3 spans 13 residues. The CDR3 sequence is CASSGTDDSPLHF. In nucleotides, the CDR3 is TGTGCCAGCAGCGGGACAGACGATTCACCCCTCCACTTT. Full variable domain (missing parts from reference TRBV2 and TRBJ1-6): EPEVTQTPSHQVTQMGQEVILRCVPISNHLYFYWYRQILGQKVEFLVSFYNNEISEKSEIFDDQFSVERPDGSNFTLKIRSTKLEDSAMYFCASSGTDDSPLHFGNGTRLTVT.

The chain uses TRBV10-1 and TRBJ2-3; D might be TRBD2 (5 bases). The CDR3 extends over 13 amino acids. Germline V CDR1 and CDR2: WNHNN, SYGVQD (reference sequence). V lost 5 bases and J 4 bases, leaving 10 bases between the germline ends. CDR3 DNA sequence: TGCGCCAGCAGTCCCACTAGGGCAGATACGCAGTATTTT. Protein sequence: CASSPTRADTQYF.